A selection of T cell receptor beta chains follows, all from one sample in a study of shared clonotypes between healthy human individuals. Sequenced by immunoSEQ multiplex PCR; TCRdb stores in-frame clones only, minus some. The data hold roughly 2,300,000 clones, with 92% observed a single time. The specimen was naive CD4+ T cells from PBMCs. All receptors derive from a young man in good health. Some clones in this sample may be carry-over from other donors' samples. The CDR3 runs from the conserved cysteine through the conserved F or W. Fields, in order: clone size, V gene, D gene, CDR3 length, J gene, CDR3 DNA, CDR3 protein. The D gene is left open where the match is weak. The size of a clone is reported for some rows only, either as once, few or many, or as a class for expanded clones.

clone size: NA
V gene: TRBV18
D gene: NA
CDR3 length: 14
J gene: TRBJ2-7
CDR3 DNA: TGTGCCAGCTCACCAGGTCTTGGAACCTACGAGCAGTACTTC
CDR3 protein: CASSPGLGTYEQYF

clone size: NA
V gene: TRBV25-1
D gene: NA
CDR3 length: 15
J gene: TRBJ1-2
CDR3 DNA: TGTGCCAGCAGTGAATGGGGGGGCGCGGGCTATGGCTACACCTTC
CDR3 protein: CASSEWGGAGYGYTF

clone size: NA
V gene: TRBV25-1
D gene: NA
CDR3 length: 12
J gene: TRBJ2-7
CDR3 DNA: TGTGCCAGCTCGGCCACGTCCTACGAGCAGTACTTC
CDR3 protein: CASSATSYEQYF

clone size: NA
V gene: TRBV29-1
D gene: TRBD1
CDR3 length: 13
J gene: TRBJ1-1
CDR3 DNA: TGCAGCGTAGGACAGGTCATGAACACTGAAGCTTTCTTT
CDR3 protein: CSVGQVMNTEAFF

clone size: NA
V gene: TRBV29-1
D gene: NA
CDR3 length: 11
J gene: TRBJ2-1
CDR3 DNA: TGCAGCGTTAGTAGCGCCGCCTTAGAGGTCTTC
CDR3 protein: CSVSSAALEVF

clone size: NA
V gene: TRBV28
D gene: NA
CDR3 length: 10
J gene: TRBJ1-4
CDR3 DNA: TGTGCCAGCGGCTCGGGGAAACTGTTTTTT
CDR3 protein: CASGSGKLFF

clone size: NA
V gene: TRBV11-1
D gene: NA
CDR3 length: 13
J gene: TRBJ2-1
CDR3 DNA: TGTGCCAGCAGCTTTTCTCGGAGCAATGAGCAGTTCTTC
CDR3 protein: CASSFSRSNEQFF

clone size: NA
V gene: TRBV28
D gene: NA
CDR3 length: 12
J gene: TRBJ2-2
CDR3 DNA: TGTGCCAGCGCCGGGGATCGGAGGGAGCTGTTTTTT
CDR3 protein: CASAGDRRELFF

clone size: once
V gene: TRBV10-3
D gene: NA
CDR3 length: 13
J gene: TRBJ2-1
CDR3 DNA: TGTGCCATCAGTGGAATTGACGGGAAAACCCCGTTCTTC
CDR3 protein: CAISGIDGKTPFF

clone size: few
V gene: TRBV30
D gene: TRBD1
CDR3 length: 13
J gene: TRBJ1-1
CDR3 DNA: TGTGCCTGGAGTATCCAGGGGGCTACTGAAGCTTTCTTT
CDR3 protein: CAWSIQGATEAFF

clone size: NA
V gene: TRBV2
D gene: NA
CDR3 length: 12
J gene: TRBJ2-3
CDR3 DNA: TGTGCCAGCAGTTTTAGCACAGATACGCAGTATTTT
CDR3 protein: CASSFSTDTQYF

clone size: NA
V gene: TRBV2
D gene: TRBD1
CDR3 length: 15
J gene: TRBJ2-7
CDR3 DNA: TGTGCCAGCAGTGACATGGACAGGGTAGCCTACGAGCAGTACTTC
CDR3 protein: CASSDMDRVAYEQYF

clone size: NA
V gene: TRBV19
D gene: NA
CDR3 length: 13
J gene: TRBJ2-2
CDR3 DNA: TGTGCCAGTAGTTTTTCCTTAGCCGGGGAGCTGTTTTTT
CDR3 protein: CASSFSLAGELFF

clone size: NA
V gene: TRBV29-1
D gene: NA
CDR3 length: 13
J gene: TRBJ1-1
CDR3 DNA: TGCAGCGTTGGTGTCAGCATGAACACTGAAGCTTTCTTT
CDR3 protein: CSVGVSMNTEAFF

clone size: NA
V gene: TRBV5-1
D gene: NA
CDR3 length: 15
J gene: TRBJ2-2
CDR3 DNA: TGCGCCAGCAGCTTATCGGGTGCAAACACCGGGGAGCTGTTTTTT
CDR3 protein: CASSLSGANTGELFF

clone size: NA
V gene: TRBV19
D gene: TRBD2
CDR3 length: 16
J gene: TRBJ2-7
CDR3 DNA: TGTGCCAGTAGGTCCGGGACTAGCGGGGAGTGGGGCGAGCAGTACTTC
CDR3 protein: CASRSGTSGEWGEQYF

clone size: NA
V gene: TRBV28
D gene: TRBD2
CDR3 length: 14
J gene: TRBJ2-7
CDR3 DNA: TGTGCCAGCAGTATAGCGGGTCCACCTTACGAGCAGTACTTC
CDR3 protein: CASSIAGPPYEQYF

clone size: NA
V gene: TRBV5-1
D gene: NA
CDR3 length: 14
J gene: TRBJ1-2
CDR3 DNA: TGCGCCAGCAGCCGGGATTCCTCGGGGGATGGCTACACCTTC
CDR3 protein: CASSRDSSGDGYTF

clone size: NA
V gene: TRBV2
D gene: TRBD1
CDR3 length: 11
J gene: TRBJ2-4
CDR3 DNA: TGTGCCAGCAGGAGACAGGGGCTTCAGTACTTC
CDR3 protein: CASRRQGLQYF

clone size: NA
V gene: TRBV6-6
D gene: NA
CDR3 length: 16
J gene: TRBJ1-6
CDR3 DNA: TGTGCCAGCAGCCGGAACGGACGGCCGGTCAATTCACCCCTCCACTTT
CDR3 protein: CASSRNGRPVNSPLHF

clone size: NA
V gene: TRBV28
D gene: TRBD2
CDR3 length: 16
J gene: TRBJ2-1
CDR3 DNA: TGTGCCAGCAGTCGACTAGCGGGAGGGCCTTCGGGTGAGCAGTTCTTC
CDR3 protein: CASSRLAGGPSGEQFF

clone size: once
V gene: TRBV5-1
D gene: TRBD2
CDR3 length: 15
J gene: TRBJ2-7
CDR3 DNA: TGCGCCAGCAGCTCTCTAGCGGGAGGGCCCGTCGAGCAGTACTTC
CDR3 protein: CASSSLAGGPVEQYF

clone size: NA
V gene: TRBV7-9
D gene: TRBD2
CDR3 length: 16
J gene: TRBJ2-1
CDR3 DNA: TGTGCCAGCAGCTTAGCGTGGGCGGGAGGGTACAATGAGCAGTTCTTC
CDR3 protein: CASSLAWAGGYNEQFF

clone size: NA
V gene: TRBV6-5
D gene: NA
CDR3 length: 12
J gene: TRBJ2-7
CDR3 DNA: TGTGCCAGCGTTAGCCAGGGTTACGAGCAGTACTTC
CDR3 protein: CASVSQGYEQYF

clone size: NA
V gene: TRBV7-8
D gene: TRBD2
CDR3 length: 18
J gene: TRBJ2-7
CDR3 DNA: TGTGCCAGCAGCCGCCGGGGACTAGCGGGTTTAAGCTCCTACGAGCAGTACTTC
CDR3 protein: CASSRRGLAGLSSYEQYF

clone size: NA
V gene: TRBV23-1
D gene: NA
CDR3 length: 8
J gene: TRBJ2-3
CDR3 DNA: TGCGCCAGCATTATTGCGTATTTT
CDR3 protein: CASIIAYF

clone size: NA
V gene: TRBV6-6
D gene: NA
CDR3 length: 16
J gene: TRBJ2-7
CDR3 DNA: TGTGCCAGCAGTTACTCCCCATGGTCCGGCGTCTACGAGCAGTACTTC
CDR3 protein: CASSYSPWSGVYEQYF

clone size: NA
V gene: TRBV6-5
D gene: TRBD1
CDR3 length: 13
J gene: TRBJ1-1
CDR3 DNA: TGTGCCAGCAGTCCAGACAGGGCGGCTGAAGCTTTCTTT
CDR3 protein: CASSPDRAAEAFF

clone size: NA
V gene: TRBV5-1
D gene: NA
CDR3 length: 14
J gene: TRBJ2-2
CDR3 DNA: TGCGCCAGCGTCGCCTTCGCGAACACCGGGGAGCTGTTTTTT
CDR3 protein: CASVAFANTGELFF

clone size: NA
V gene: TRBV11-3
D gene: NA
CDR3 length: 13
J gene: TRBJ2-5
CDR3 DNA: TGTGCCAGCAGCACGGGACTCCAAGAGACCCAGTACTTC
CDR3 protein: CASSTGLQETQYF

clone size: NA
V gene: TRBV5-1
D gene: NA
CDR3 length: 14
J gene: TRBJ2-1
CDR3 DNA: TGCGCCAGCACCCCGACAGACTCCTACAATGAGCAGTTCTTC
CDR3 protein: CASTPTDSYNEQFF

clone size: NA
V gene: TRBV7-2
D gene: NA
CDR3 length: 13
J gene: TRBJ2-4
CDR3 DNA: TGTGCCAGCAGCTCCCGGGGCAAAAACATTCAGTACTTC
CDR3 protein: CASSSRGKNIQYF

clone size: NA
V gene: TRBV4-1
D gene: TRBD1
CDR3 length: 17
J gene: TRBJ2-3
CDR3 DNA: TGCGCCAGCAGCCCCTATTGGACAGGGGGCTTCACAGATACGCAGTATTTT
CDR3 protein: CASSPYWTGGFTDTQYF

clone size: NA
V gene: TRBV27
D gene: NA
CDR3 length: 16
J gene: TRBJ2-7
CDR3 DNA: TGTGCCAGCAGTCCATGGGCCCCGAACGAGGCCTACGAGCAGTACTTC
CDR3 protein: CASSPWAPNEAYEQYF

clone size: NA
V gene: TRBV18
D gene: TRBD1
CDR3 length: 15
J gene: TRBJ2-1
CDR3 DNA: TGTGCCAGCTCAACAGGACAGGCCCTCGTCAATGAGCAGTTCTTC
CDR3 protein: CASSTGQALVNEQFF

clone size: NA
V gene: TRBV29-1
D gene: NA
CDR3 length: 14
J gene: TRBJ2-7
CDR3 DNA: TGCAGCGTTGCACCACAGGGCTCGCCCTACGAGCAGTACTTC
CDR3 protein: CSVAPQGSPYEQYF

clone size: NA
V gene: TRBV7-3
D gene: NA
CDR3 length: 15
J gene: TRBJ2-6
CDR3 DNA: TGTGCCAGCAGCTTATCAGGGTCTGGGGCCAACGTCCTGACTTTC
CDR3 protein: CASSLSGSGANVLTF

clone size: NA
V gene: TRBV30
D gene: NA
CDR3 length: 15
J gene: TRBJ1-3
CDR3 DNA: TGTGCCTGGAGTGCCAAACAGGCCTCTGGAAACACCATATATTTT
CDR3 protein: CAWSAKQASGNTIYF

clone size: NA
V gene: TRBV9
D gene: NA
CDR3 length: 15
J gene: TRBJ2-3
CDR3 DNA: TGTGCCAGCAGCTTCCAGGGCACCATCACAGATACGCAGTATTTT
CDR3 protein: CASSFQGTITDTQYF

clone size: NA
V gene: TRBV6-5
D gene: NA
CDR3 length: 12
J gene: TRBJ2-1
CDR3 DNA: TGTGCCAGCAGTTACCAGGGACGGGAGCAGTTCTTC
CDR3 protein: CASSYQGREQFF

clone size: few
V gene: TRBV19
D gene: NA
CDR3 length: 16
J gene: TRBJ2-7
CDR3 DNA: TGTGCCAGTAGTATGGGGCAGCCCCTCGGCTCCTACGAGCAGTACTTC
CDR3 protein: CASSMGQPLGSYEQYF

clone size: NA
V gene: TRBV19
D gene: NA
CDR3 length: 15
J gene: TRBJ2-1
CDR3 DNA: TGTGCCAGTAGTGGCGGGGGCAGCTCCTACAATGAGCAGTTCTTC
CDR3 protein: CASSGGGSSYNEQFF

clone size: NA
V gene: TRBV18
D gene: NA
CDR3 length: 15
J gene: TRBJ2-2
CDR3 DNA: TGTGCCAGCTCACCCCTCCAAAGCGGCACCGGGGAGCTGTTTTTT
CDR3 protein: CASSPLQSGTGELFF

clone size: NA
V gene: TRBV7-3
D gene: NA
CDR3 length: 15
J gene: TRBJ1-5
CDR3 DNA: TGTGCCAGCAGCTTAACGGGGGGAACAGGGCAGCCCCAGCATTTT
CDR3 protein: CASSLTGGTGQPQHF

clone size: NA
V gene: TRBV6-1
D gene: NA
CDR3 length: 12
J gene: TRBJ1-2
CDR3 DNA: TGTGCCAGCAGTTGGGAGAACTATGGCTACACCTTC
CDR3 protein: CASSWENYGYTF

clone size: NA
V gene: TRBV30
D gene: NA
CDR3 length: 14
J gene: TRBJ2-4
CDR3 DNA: TGTGCCTGGAGTGCACCCTCGGGGCCTCTTAACCAGTACTTC
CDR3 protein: CAWSAPSGPLNQYF